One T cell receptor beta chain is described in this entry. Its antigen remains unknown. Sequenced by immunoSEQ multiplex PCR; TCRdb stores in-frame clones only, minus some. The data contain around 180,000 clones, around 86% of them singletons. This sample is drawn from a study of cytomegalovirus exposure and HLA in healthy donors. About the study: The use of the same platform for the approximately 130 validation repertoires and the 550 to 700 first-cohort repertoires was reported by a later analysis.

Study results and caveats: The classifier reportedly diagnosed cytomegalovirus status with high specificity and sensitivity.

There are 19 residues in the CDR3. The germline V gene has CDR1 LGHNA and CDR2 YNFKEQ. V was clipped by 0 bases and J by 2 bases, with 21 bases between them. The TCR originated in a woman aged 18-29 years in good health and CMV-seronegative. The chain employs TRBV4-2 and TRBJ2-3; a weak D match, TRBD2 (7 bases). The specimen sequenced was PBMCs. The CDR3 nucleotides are TGTGCCAGCAGCCAAGACCCATTTATGCGGGGGCAACACACAGATACGCAGTATTTT. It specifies CASSQDPFMRGQHTDTQYF.